These 3 T cell receptor beta chains were sequenced from one sample in a study of blood T cell repertoires in COVID-19. Assay used: immunoSEQ multiplex PCR; TCRdb lists only in-frame clones, some missing. The table lists fewer than 350,000 clones, about 85% of them singletons. Material for sequencing was PBMCs or T cells enriched from blood (not recorded which). The receptors here all came from a woman under 40 who had been exposed to COVID-19.

The rearrangement joins TRBV19 to TRBJ2-7; TRBD1 matches at 7 bases. Germline-derived CDR1 and CDR2 are LNHDA and SQIVND (reference sequence). The length of the CDR3 is 15 residues. Trimming at V came to 4 bases and at J to 2 bases, leaving 8 bases not matched to a gene. CDR3 sequence (DNA): TGTGCCAGTAGTACCTTCGGGACAGCGCCCTACGAGCAGTACTTC. Its translation: CASSTFGTAPYEQYF.

This chain links TRBV6-5 with TRBJ1-1; 7 bases are shared with TRBD1. Germline CDR1 and CDR2: MNHEY and SVGAGI. The ends lost 6 bases at V and 3 bases at J; junction bases unmatched: 7. This CDR3 is built from 14 residues. The CDR3 is CASSLDRRDTEAFF. CDR3 bases: TGTGCCAGCAGCTTGGACAGGAGGGACACTGAAGCTTTCTTT.

This clone was seen a few times. The chain recombines TRBV19 with TRBJ1-2, with D unclear. Germline CDR1 reads LNHDA; CDR2 reads SQIVND (reference sequence). V lost 3 bases to trimming and J lost 0 bases, with 8 bases between them. The CDR3 runs 14 residues. This chain's CDR3 is CASSIKAANYGYTF. CDR3 DNA: TGTGCCAGTAGTATCAAGGCGGCTAACTATGGCTACACCTTC.